This passage covers 23 T cell receptor beta chains from one sample sequenced in a study of vaccination effects on CD4 cells after COVID-19. Assay used: immunoSEQ multiplex PCR; TCRdb lists only in-frame clones, some missing. The repertoire holds 30,000 to 40,000 clones, with more than 55% as singletons. These receptors lack a known antigen. Prior to sequencing, the ViraFEST assay stimulated PBMC with viral peptide pools, which expanded the antigen-specific CD4+ T cells. Cultured cells yielded isolated CD4+ T cells after around 9 days. Participants each got two BNT162b2 or mRNA-1273 vaccine doses. The starting material was CD4+ T cells from PBMCs cultured with SARS-CoV-2 spike peptides, obtained after COVID-19 vaccination. All receptors derive from a human donor who received a COVID-19 vaccine.

The chain has TRBV5-4 and TRBJ2-1, with D maybe TRBD2 (5 bases). V lost 1 base and J 7 bases, leaving 12 bases between the germline ends. CDR1 and CDR2 from the germline V gene are SGHNT and YYREEE (reference sequence). This CDR3 has 14 residues. The CDR3 DNA is TGTGCCAGCAGCTTGACTAGTTTCGGAAATGAGCAGTTCTTC. This codes for CASSLTSFGNEQFF.

This chain connects TRBV27 to TRBJ1-5; D ambiguous. This CDR3 region has 16 residues. V gave up 2 bases and J gave up 2 bases, with 13 bases separating them. Germline V gives CDR1 MNHEY, CDR2 SMNVEV (reference sequence). DNA of the CDR3: TGTGCCAGCAGTTTAAGGGCCCCCCGCGGCAATCAGCCCCAGCATTTT. This sequence encodes CASSLRAPRGNQPQHF.

This chain uses TRBV5-4 with TRBJ2-2; D gene unclear. This CDR3 is built from 15 residues. Trimming removed 0 bases from V and 7 bases from J, with 13 bases in between. From germline, CDR1 is SGHNT and CDR2 YYREEE (reference sequence). CDR3: CASSLENWNGGELFF. Written as DNA, the CDR3 is TGTGCCAGCAGCTTGGAAAATTGGAACGGCGGGGAGCTGTTTTTT.

V gene TRBV2 combines with J gene TRBJ1-2; 7 bases line up with TRBD1. Germline loops: CDR1 SNHLY, CDR2 FYNNEI. V dropped 8 bases and J dropped 5; count of bases not matched to a gene: 11. The CDR3 extends over 14 amino acids. CDR3 sequence: CASSGWTGGYGYTF. For the CDR3, the DNA is TGTGCCAGCTCCGGTTGGACAGGCGGGTATGGCTACACCTTC.

The V gene is TRBV21-1, the J gene TRBJ2-7; TRBD2, as called in the table, went unchecked against the DNA. TRBV21-1 is tagged as a pseudogene. The CDR3 totals 17 residues. The CDR3 coding sequence is TGTGCCAGCAGCAAAGGTAGTAGCAACCTTCATTCCTACGAGCAGTACTTC. This sequence encodes CASSKGSSNLHSYEQYF.

This chain's CDR3 is CASSLSGVRNQPQHF. CDR3 in DNA: TGTGCCAGCAGCTTATCAGGGGTACGCAATCAGCCCCAGCATTTT. The V and J genes are TRBV7-2 and TRBJ1-5; a weak D match, TRBD1 (6 bases). Germline V gives CDR1 SGHTA, CDR2 FQGNSA. The CDR3 loop spans 15 amino acids. The V end was cut by 2 bases, the J end by 2 bases, with 10 bases between. The full variable domain, its missing parts supplied by reference TRBV7-2 and TRBJ1-5, is GAGVSQSPSNKVTEKGKDVELRCDPISGHTALYWYRQSLGQGLEFLIYFQGNSAPDKSGLPSDRFSAERTGGSVSTLTIQRTQQEDSAVYLCASSLSGVRNQPQHFGDGTRLSIL.

The V call is TRBV29-1, the J call TRBJ1-1; 10 bases match TRBD1. The germline CDR1 and CDR2 sequences are SQVTM and ANQGSEA. V dropped 3 bases and J dropped 4; count of bases not matched to a gene: 2. CDR3 length equals 13 residues. The CDR3 spells CSVEGQGSTEAFF. The CDR3 DNA sequence: TGCAGCGTTGAGGGACAGGGGAGCACTGAAGCTTTCTTT. Drawing the rest from reference TRBV29-1 and TRBJ1-1, the complete variable domain is SAVISQKPSRDICQRGTSLTIQCQVDSQVTMMFWYRQQPGQSLTLIATANQGSEATYESGFVIDKFPISRPNLTFSTLTVSNMSPEDSSIYLCSVEGQGSTEAFFGQGTRLTVV.

This clone was counted once. V and J are TRBV6-2 or TRBV6-3 and TRBJ1-2; D uncertain. Germline V gene lookup returns CDR1 MNHEY and CDR2 SVGEGT. This CDR3 contains 14 residues. The V gene lost 0 bases and the J gene lost 8 bases, with 13 bases spanning the gap. CDR3: CASSYSASPGGYTF. The CDR3 bases are TGTGCCAGCAGTTACTCGGCAAGCCCGGGAGGCTACACCTTC.

This clone was seen a few times. The chain recombines TRBV3-1 (or the pseudogene TRBV3-2) with TRBJ2-1, with D perhaps matching TRBD2 (7 bases). V shed 1 base and J shed 8 bases, with 18 bases lying between them. The length of the CDR3 is 16 residues. CDR1 and CDR2 from the germline V gene are LGHDT and YNNKEL (reference sequence). The CDR3 coding sequence is TGTGCCAGCAGCCAAGGTTTGGGGGGGGGCCTCGATGAGCAGTTCTTC. The encoded protein is CASSQGLGGGLDEQFF.

The genes are TRBV29-1 and TRBJ2-3; the match to TRBD2 covers 8 bases. Germline trimming cut 4 bases from V and 1 base from J; bases unmatched to any gene: 4. This CDR3 has 14 residues. The germline V gene encodes CDR1 SQVTM and CDR2 ANQGSEA. The CDR3 is CSVGRAGGTDTQYF. The DNA for the CDR3 is TGCAGCGTTGGTCGAGCGGGAGGCACAGATACGCAGTATTTT.

The rearrangement joins TRBV11-1 to TRBJ1-3, with unresolved D. CDR3 length equals 16 residues. V dropped 1 base and J dropped 0 bases, with 10 bases sitting between them. Germline loops: CDR1 SGHAT, CDR2 FQDESV (reference sequence). CDR3 in amino acids: CASSLGYDHSGNTIYF. The CDR3 nucleotides are TGTGCCAGCAGCTTAGGATACGACCACTCTGGAAACACCATATATTTT. Full variable domain (remainder filled in from reference TRBV11-1 and TRBJ1-3): EAEVAQSPRYKITEKSQAVAFWCDPISGHATLYWYRQILGQGPELLVQFQDESVVDDSQLPKDRFSAERLKGVDSTLKIQPAELGDSAMYLCASSLGYDHSGNTIYFGEGSWLTVV.

The chain couples TRBV20-1 to TRBJ1-1; the match to TRBD1 covers 9 bases. V lost 4 bases to trimming and J lost 2 bases; unmatched junction nucleotides: 5. In germline, CDR1 is DFQATT, CDR2 SNEGSKA (reference sequence). The CDR3 covers 14 residues. CDR3 DNA sequence: TGCAGTGCTACTGAACAGGGGGCCAACACTGAAGCTTTCTTT. Translated: CSATEQGANTEAFF.

Only a few counts were recorded for this clone. The V and J genes are TRBV5-5 and TRBJ2-7; tentatively, D is TRBD1 (5 bases). Trimming took off 0 bases at V and 0 bases at J, with 13 bases between the two ends. Germline assignment: CDR1 SGHKS and CDR2 YYEKEE (reference sequence). The CDR3 totals 16 residues. CDR3 coding DNA: TGTGCCAGCAGCTTGGTTGGGCAGGGAAGCTCCTACGAGCAGTACTTC. As protein: CASSLVGQGSSYEQYF.

The gene calls are TRBV11-2 and TRBJ1-1; no reliable D call. CDR3 length: 16 amino acids. Trimming pared 1 base from V and 2 bases from J, leaving 14 bases between. The germline gives CDR1 SGHAT, CDR2 FQNNGV. CDR3 amino acids: CASSLGTIQLNTEAFF. The CDR3, as DNA: TGTGCCAGCAGCTTAGGAACGATACAGTTAAACACTGAAGCTTTCTTT.

In its sample, this clone is medium-sized. The CDR3 DNA follows: TGCGCCAGCAGCTCCCGATCCCCGGGAGGCTACACCTTC. This encodes CASSSRSPGGYTF. The chain links TRBV4-1 to TRBJ1-2, with D unresolved. The CDR3 runs to 13 residues. Germline CDR1 MGHRA, CDR2 YSYEKL. Deletions cut 5 bases from V and 8 bases from J, with 15 bases between.

The chain combines TRBV11-2 with TRBJ1-1; D is perhaps TRBD1 (6 bases). Trimming cost V 3 bases and J 9 bases, with 17 bases left between them. CDR1 and CDR2 from the germline V gene are SGHAT and FQNNGV. The CDR3 length is 14 residues. The CDR3 sequence is CASSFGGRGKKAFF. The CDR3 DNA sequence: TGTGCCAGCAGCTTTGGGGGGCGCGGAAAAAAAGCTTTCTTT.

This clone was picked up a small number of times. The chain joins TRBV7-2 to TRBJ1-6; D not resolved. CDR3 size: 14 residues. Per germline, CDR1 SGHTA and CDR2 FQGNSA. V dropped 2 bases and J dropped 9 bases, with 11 bases sitting between them. In nucleotides, the CDR3 is TGTGCCAGCAGCTTAATCACCATCCTTTCACCCCTCCACTTT. Protein: CASSLITILSPLHF. The full variable domain, rest sourced from reference TRBV7-2 and TRBJ1-6, is GAGVSQSPSNKVTEKGKDVELRCDPISGHTALYWYRQSLGQGLEFLIYFQGNSAPDKSGLPSDRFSAERTGGSVSTLTIQRTQQEDSAVYLCASSLITILSPLHFGNGTRLTVT.

This clone was observed a few times. The rearrangement joins TRBV14 to TRBJ1-1; D call uncertain. Trimming removed 4 bases at V and 5 bases at J, with 11 bases between. Germline loops: CDR1 SGHDN, CDR2 FVKESK. The CDR3 is made up of 13 amino acids. The CDR3 nucleotides are TGTGCCAGCAGCCCACACTACTTTACTGAAGCTTTCTTT. This translates into CASSPHYFTEAFF.

V is TRBV2 and J is TRBJ1-1; unclear D gene. CDR3 length equals 13 residues. Trimming removed 6 bases at V and 1 base at J, with 9 bases between. Germline CDR1 reads SNHLY; CDR2 reads FYNNEI. The CDR3 protein is CASREGENTEAFF. The CDR3, as DNA: TGTGCCAGCAGAGAGGGTGAGAACACTGAAGCTTTCTTT.

The chain joins TRBV27 to TRBJ1-6; 7 bases fit TRBD1. The CDR3 sequence is 13 residues long. V was pared by 7 bases and J by 7 bases, with 4 bases of the junction left unmatched. Germline V gene lookup returns CDR1 MNHEY and CDR2 SMNVEV (reference sequence). The CDR3 DNA reads TGTGCCAGCAAGGGACAGTGGAATTCACCCCTCCACTTT. Amino acid sequence: CASKGQWNSPLHF.

The genes are TRBV10-3 and TRBJ2-1; D may be TRBD1 or TRBD2 (6 bases each). Germline V gives CDR1 ENHRY, CDR2 SYGVKD. The V gene lost 4 bases and the J gene lost 5 bases, with 12 bases spanning the gap. This CDR3 is built from 14 residues. CDR3 amino acids: CAISVGGTNNEQFF. Written as DNA, the CDR3 is TGTGCCATCAGTGTAGGGGGGACAAACAATGAGCAGTTCTTC.

The V and J genes are TRBV20-1 and TRBJ2-1; D is undetermined. CDR1 DFQATT and CDR2 SNEGSKA come from the germline V gene (reference sequence). This CDR3 is 14 amino acids long. V was shortened by 3 bases and J by 5 bases, with 14 bases between the two germline ends. The CDR3 coding sequence is TGCAGTGCTAGTAGTACCCTACCCAACAATGAGCAGTTCTTC. Its translation is CSASSTLPNNEQFF.

The chain uses TRBV4-1 and TRBJ2-3; no reliable D call. Per germline, CDR1 MGHRA and CDR2 YSYEKL. The CDR3 length is 12 residues. Trimming cost V 4 bases and J 4 bases, with 6 bases left between them. CDR3 protein: CASSRTADTQYF. The CDR3 region has the DNA TGCGCCAGCAGCCGGACCGCAGATACGCAGTATTTT.